Listed below are T cell receptor beta chains from one sample, sequenced in a study of T-cell reconstitution after alpha-beta-depleted transplantation in children. Each CDR3 protein gets one entry after TCRdb re-called the PCR reads with MiXCR. The sample consists of a few hundred thousand distinct CDR3 sequences, about 11% of them appearing once. This sample comprised PBMCs, obtained before TCRalphabeta/CD19-depleted stem cell transplant. The origin of the receptors is a child less than two years old with acute myeloid leukemia, due to receive a stem cell transplant. Both conserved end residues are part of each CDR3. The D gene is left open where the match is weak. Expanded clones get a size class; other rows say once, few or many, or leave the size out.

v_gene	abundance	d_gene	j_gene	CDR3nt	CDR3aa
TRBV27	many	TRBD1	TRBJ1-1	TGTGCCAGCAGCAAAACAGGGGGCACTGAAGCTTTCTTT	CASSKTGGTEAFF
TRBV7-9	many	.	TRBJ1-1	TGTGCCAGCAGCTTAGAATGGGGGGTGTCGAACACTGAAGCTTTCTTT	CASSLEWGVSNTEAFF
TRBV3-1	.	TRBD2	TRBJ2-1	TGTGCCAGCTGCCACCCTAGCGGAGGTAACAATGAGCAGTTCTTC	CASCHPSGGNNEQFF
TRBV28	many	.	TRBJ1-6	TGTGCCAGCAGTTTGGCCCAGAATAATTCACCCCTCCACTTT	CASSLAQNNSPLHF
TRBV20-1	many	TRBD2	TRBJ2-1	TGCAGTGCTAGAGATCCCCTTCGGGGGGGAGGGAATGAGCAGTTCTTC	CSARDPLRGGGNEQFF
TRBV6-5	many	TRBD1	TRBJ1-4	TGTGCCAGCAGTTATCCTTTGACAGGGACGAGTGAAAAACTGTTTTTT	CASSYPLTGTSEKLFF
TRBV29-1	many	.	TRBJ2-7	TGCAGCGGGGGGCGCAGCACCTACGAGCAGTACTTC	CSGGRSTYEQYF
TRBV6-4	many	.	TRBJ2-3	TGTGCCAGCAGTGTCAGGGAAGCAGATACGCAGTATTTT	CASSVREADTQYF
TRBV3-1	.	TRBD2	TRBJ2-7	TGTGCCAGCAGCCCTAGCGGGGGGTGGACCTACGAGCAGTACTTC	CASSPSGGWTYEQYF
TRBV29-1	many	TRBD2	TRBJ2-1	TGCAGCGTCCCACCCACTAGCGGGAGAGGGAATGAGCAGTTCTTC	CSVPPTSGRGNEQFF
TRBV20-1	many	TRBD1	TRBJ1-2	TGCAGTGCTAGTGCCGGGACAGGACGTCTTGGTAACTATGGCTACACCTTC	CSASAGTGRLGNYGYTF
TRBV7-2	few	.	TRBJ1-6	TGTGCCAGCAGCTTAGGGAGGTCACCCCTCCACTTT	CASSLGRSPLHF
TRBV7-9	few	TRBD2	TRBJ2-6	TGTGCCAGCAGCTGGGGGGGTAGTGGGGCCAACGTCCTGACTTTC	CASSWGGSGANVLTF
TRBV7-2	many	.	TRBJ1-6	TGTGCCAGCAGCTCAAGACAGGCCTTATCACCCCTCCACTTT	CASSSRQALSPLHF
TRBV30	many	TRBD1	TRBJ1-2	TGTGCCTGGACGCGACAGGGCCCCTATGGCTACACCTTC	CAWTRQGPYGYTF
TRBV11-3	many	.	TRBJ2-2	TGTGCCAGCAGCTTACTTCGGAACACCGGGGAGCTGTTTTTT	CASSLLRNTGELFF
TRBV12-3/TRBV12-4	many	.	TRBJ2-1	TGTGCCAGCAGATTTCTAGATGAGCAGTTCTTC	CASRFLDEQFF
TRBV14	.	TRBD2	TRBJ2-2	TGTGCCAGCAGCCAAGATTTACGGGGGGGCACCGGGGAGCTGTTTTTT	CASSQDLRGGTGELFF
TRBV5-1	many	TRBD1	TRBJ2-2	TGCGCCAGCAGGGACAGGGGCACCGGGGAGCTGTTTTTT	CASRDRGTGELFF
TRBV5-1	many	.	TRBJ2-2	TGCGCCAGCAGCTCAGGGGTGCACACCGGGGAGCTGTTTTTT	CASSSGVHTGELFF
TRBV10-3	many	TRBD2	TRBJ2-3	TGTGCCATCAGTGCTAGCGGGAGTGGAAGAGATACGCAGTATTTT	CAISASGSGRDTQYF
TRBV20-1	many	.	TRBJ2-2	TGCAGTGCTGATTTAGCTGCAGGGGAATCCACGAACACCGGGGAGCTGTTTTTT	CSADLAAGESTNTGELFF
TRBV5-6	many	TRBD1	TRBJ2-3	TGTGCCAGCAGCCCGGGGACAGGGGCGAGCACAGATACGCAGTATTTT	CASSPGTGASTDTQYF
TRBV5-5	many	TRBD2	TRBJ2-5	TGTGCCAGCAGCTTGGATACTAGCGGGAGGGGTAGAGAGACCCAGTACTTC	CASSLDTSGRGRETQYF
TRBV20-1	many	.	TRBJ2-3	TGCAGTGCTAGAGGCCCGGGCCGCACAGATACGCAGTATTTT	CSARGPGRTDTQYF
TRBV29-1	many	TRBD2	TRBJ2-7	TGCAGCGGCCAAATAGCGGGAGGCTACGAGCAGTACTTC	CSGQIAGGYEQYF
TRBV6-2/TRBV6-3	.	.	TRBJ2-2	TGTGCCAGCGACCCAGCAGGTCGCGTCACCGGGGAGCTGTTTTTT	CASDPAGRVTGELFF